This T cell receptor (beta chain) was recovered during a study of T cell responses to AZD1222 COVID-19 vaccine. The germline V gene has CDR1 MGHRA and CDR2 YSYEKL. V lost 6 bases to trimming and J lost 0 bases, with 12 bases between them. The CDR3 has 15 residues. The repertoire was sequenced with immunoSEQ multiplex PCR; TCRdb's copy has only in-frame clones and lacks some. The sample holds 120,000 to 150,000 clones, 85% to 90% seen once. Whole-study findings and limits: Vaccine-associated CD4 TCRs spanned spike, dominant at 160-218 and 743-854.

To note about this clone: Antigen: not known.

The clonotype comes from an adult who received the AZD1222 COVID-19 vaccine. The chain links TRBV4-1 to TRBJ1-3; unclear D gene. The source was peripheral blood, collected 28 days after the second AZD1222 dose. As DNA, the CDR3 is TGCGCCAGCAGACACCCGCCGGGCTCTGGAAACACCATATATTTT. Protein: CASRHPPGSGNTIYF.